What follows are 30 T cell receptor beta chains derived from one specimen sequenced in a study of regulatory T cells in long-lasting Graves disease (TCRdb year 2021). Library preparation used multiplex PCR. The instrument was an Illumina HiSeq 4000. CDR3 regions were amplified by Arm-PCR with iRepertoire HTBI primers to construct TCR beta libraries. TCRdb applied fastp at Q25 and MiXCR to the public reads, then kept only in-frame beta chains. Rows are unified per CDR3 protein, each entry keeping the most common DNA and genes. This sample has 560,000 or so distinct CDR3 sequences in its table, and about 16% of those were observed once. About 12% of the sample comes from the top ten. Sample time point, as interpreted from the label and publication: newly diagnosed GD, antithyroid drugs for less than 3 months. RNA was extracted from PBMCs in TRIzol for both TCR sequencing and RNA sequencing. The data also belong to a second study, concerning T cells in Graves' hyperthyroidism and ophthalmopathy.

The sample was peripheral blood mononuclear cells (PBMCs), taken at new diagnosis, from a patient treated with antithyroid drugs. These receptor sequences come from a man younger than 35 with Graves disease. Donor details come from another sample of the same person, matched by shared clones.

This rearrangement joins TRBV5-1 to TRBJ1-5, with D maybe TRBD1 (6 bases). The germline CDR1 and CDR2 sequences are SGHRS and YFSETQ. The CDR3 is made up of 14 amino acids. The germline V and J ends were trimmed by 4 bases and 6 bases, with 14 bases remaining between them. This CDR3 is CASSLDPRGQPQHF. For the CDR3, the DNA is TGCGCCAGCAGCCTTGACCCCAGGGGTCAGCCCCAGCATTTT.

This clonotype was counted at least ten times. The gene calls are TRBV5-1 and TRBJ1-1; D perhaps matches TRBD1 (5 bases). The CDR3 loop spans 15 amino acids. The germline V gene has CDR1 SGHRS and CDR2 YFSETQ. V lost 4 bases and J 4 bases, leaving 17 bases between the germline ends. The CDR3 sequence: CASSDDGTAATEAFF. The CDR3, as DNA: TGCGCCAGCAGCGACGATGGGACGGCCGCCACTGAAGCTTTCTTT.

This clonotype was seen ten or more times. The rearrangement uses TRBV7-9 and TRBJ2-7; 9 bases are shared with TRBD2. V trimming: 4 bases; J trimming: 0 bases; junction bases outside the gene matches: 1. The CDR3 is made up of 14 amino acids. The germline V gene encodes CDR1 SEHNR and CDR2 FQNEAQ (reference sequence). CDR3 loop: CASSSSGISYEQYF. The CDR3 DNA is TGTGCCAGCAGCTCTAGCGGGATCTCCTACGAGCAGTACTTC.

Comments on this clonotype: With a much larger clone just one base away, this may be a read error. The rearrangement joins TRBV20-1 to TRBJ2-5; TRBD2 agrees at 11 bases. The CDR3 contains 17 residues. The V gene's germline CDR1 is DFQATT and CDR2 SNEGSKA (reference sequence). CDR3 sequence reads: CSASRLAGGSPQEAQYF. DNA for the CDR3: TGCAGTGCTAGTCGGCTAGCGGGAGGCAGCCCCCAAGAGGCCCAGTACTTC.

This clonotype was picked up one time. A much larger clonotype is one base distant, so this may be a read error. The CDR3 spells CASSPSEGAYNEQYF. CDR3 sequence (DNA): TGTGCCAGCAGTCCCAGTGAGGGGGCCTACAATGAGCAGTACTTC. V gene TRBV27 combines with J gene TRBJ2-7; TRBD1 matches 7 bases. Losses at the gene ends were 5 bases for V and 7 bases for J; bases not matched to a gene: 14. The CDR3 consists of 15 residues. Germline assignment: CDR1 MNHEY and CDR2 SMNVEV (reference sequence).

This clonotype was observed a few times. The chain joins TRBV20-1 to TRBJ2-7; 9 bases line up with TRBD1. V trimming: 8 bases; J trimming: 4 bases; junction bases outside the gene matches: 6. From germline, CDR1 is DFQATT and CDR2 SNEGSKA (reference sequence). This CDR3 contains 12 residues. The chain's CDR3 is CSPGGQGYEQYF. The CDR3 region has the DNA TGCAGTCCGGGGGGACAGGGTTACGAGCAGTACTTC.

This clonotype was found many times. The chain combines TRBV24-1 with TRBJ2-2, with 8 bases fitting TRBD1. The CDR3 contains 15 residues. The V segment lost 5 bases and the J segment 5 bases; nucleotides outside the gene matches: 6. Germline V gives CDR1 KGHDR, CDR2 SFDVKD. This chain's CDR3 is CATSASDRATGELFF. The CDR3 bases are TGTGCCACCAGTGCCTCGGACAGGGCGACCGGGGAGCTGTTTTTT.

This clonotype was recorded only once. V gene TRBV10-3 combines with J gene TRBJ2-2; 10 bases are a match to TRBD2. Germline CDR1 and CDR2: ENHRY and SYGVKD. The CDR3 spans 14 residues. V was pared by 7 bases and J by 5 bases, with 4 bases of the junction left unmatched. CDR3 bases: TGTGCCATCAAATTAGCGGGAGGTACCGGGGAGCTGTTTTTT. This sequence encodes CAIKLAGGTGELFF.

This clonotype has at least ten counts. The chain employs TRBV28 and TRBJ2-1, with TRBD2 identical over 16 bases. The CDR3 length is 23 residues. The germline V gene encodes CDR1 MDHEN and CDR2 SYDVKM. Unmatched junction bases numbered 18, after V lost 2 bases and J lost 2 bases. CDR3 protein: CASSLRRGGTSGRETSPYNEQFF. DNA for the CDR3: TGTGCCAGCAGTTTACGACGGGGGGGGACTAGCGGGAGGGAAACCTCACCCTACAATGAGCAGTTCTTC.

Written as DNA, the CDR3 is TGCGCCAGCAGCCAACTCCATGGACAGGGGGCCTCCTACGAGCAGTACTTC. Translated: CASSQLHGQGASYEQYF. The genes are TRBV4-1 and TRBJ2-7, with 11 bases lining up with TRBD1. CDR1 and CDR2 from the germline V gene are MGHRA and YSYEKL. The CDR3 consists of 17 residues. J lost 0 bases, V lost 2 bases, and 6 bases had no gene match.

This clonotype was observed many times. The chain recombines TRBV5-1 with TRBJ2-7; 11 bases match TRBD1. Germline V gene lookup returns CDR1 SGHRS and CDR2 YFSETQ. This CDR3 spans 14 amino acids. Trimming at V came to 5 bases and at J to 6 bases, leaving 7 bases not matched to a gene. This chain's CDR3 is CASRDRGLGSEQYF. The CDR3 nucleotides are TGCGCCAGCAGGGACAGGGGGCTTGGGAGCGAGCAGTACTTC.

This clonotype was seen just once. The chain carries TRBV19 and TRBJ2-1; 8 nucleotides line up with TRBD2. CDR3 length equals 17 residues. Per germline, CDR1 LNHDA and CDR2 SQIVND (reference sequence). The V gene end was trimmed by 4 bases and the J gene end by 4 bases; junction bases not matched to a gene: 12. As DNA, the CDR3 is TGTGCCAGTAGTAAGCACCCGGGAAGCGGGGGTTACAATGAGCAGTTCTTC. It translates to CASSKHPGSGGYNEQFF. The full variable domain, its missing parts supplied by reference TRBV19 and TRBJ2-1, is DGGITQSPKYLFRKEGQNVTLSCEQNLNHDAMYWYRQDPGQGLRLIYYSQIVNDFQKGDIAEGYSVSREKKESFPLTVTSAQKNPTAFYLCASSKHPGSGGYNEQFFGPGTRLTVL.

There are many counts of this clonotype. The chain couples TRBV14 to TRBJ2-1; TRBD2 matches at 7 bases. Germline assignment: CDR1 SGHDN and CDR2 FVKESK. The CDR3 runs 15 residues. With 1 base clipped from V and 8 bases from J, the junction kept 8 bases outside the gene matches. As DNA, the CDR3 is TGTGCCAGCAGCCAAGTTGCGCGGGAGTACTATGAGCAGTTCTTC. Its protein product is CASSQVAREYYEQFF.

This clonotype has a count of ten or more. The rearrangement joins TRBV10-3 to TRBJ2-6; D gene unclear. The V end was cut by 7 bases, the J end by 1 base, with 11 bases between. The CDR3 is 15 amino acids. CDR1 is ENHRY, CDR2 SYGVKD, per germline. In DNA form, the CDR3 reads TGTGCCATCAATGCAGGAATATCTGGGGCCAACGTCCTGACTTTC. The encoded protein is CAINAGISGANVLTF.

This rearrangement joins TRBV6-4 to TRBJ2-1; 7 nucleotides line up with TRBD1. V was clipped by 8 bases and J by 3 bases; unmatched bases: 13. This CDR3 comprises 16 residues. Germline V gene sequence: CDR1 MRHNA, CDR2 SNTAGT. In nucleotides, the CDR3 is TGTGCCAGCTTCATTGACGTACGGACAGGCTACAATGAGCAGTTCTTC. Its protein is CASFIDVRTGYNEQFF.

V gene TRBV6-4 combines with J gene TRBJ2-1, with 7 bases fitting TRBD2. Trimming removed 3 bases from V and 6 bases from J; junction bases left unmatched: 11. CDR1 is MRHNA and CDR2 is SNTAGT in the germline V gene. There are 16 residues in the CDR3. The CDR3 DNA reads TGTGCCAGCAGTGAGGAGAGGGAGGGGACGGTCAATGAGCAGTTCTTC. It specifies CASSEEREGTVNEQFF.

This clonotype was observed at least ten times. The CDR3 DNA reads as TGTGCCATCAGTGAGTCTGGACTAGCGGGAGACTACGAGCAGTACTTC. Its translation: CAISESGLAGDYEQYF. V is TRBV10-3 and J is TRBJ2-7; TRBD2 agrees at 13 bases. The V segment lost 0 bases and the J segment 3 bases; nucleotides outside the gene matches: 2. CDR1 is ENHRY, CDR2 SYGVKD, per germline. This CDR3 has 16 residues.

This clonotype was picked up a small number of times. The V and J genes are TRBV27 and TRBJ1-1; a weak D match, TRBD1 (5 bases). V lost 5 bases and J 10 bases, leaving 20 bases between the germline ends. CDR3 length: 14 residues. The germline CDR1 and CDR2 sequences are MNHEY and SMNVEV (reference sequence). CDR3 sequence reads: CASSPTWDPMGAFF. CDR3 coding DNA: TGTGCCAGCAGTCCGACCTGGGACCCAATGGGAGCTTTCTTT.

In the case of this clonotype: The junction differs from germline at one of its ends, possibly a read error. The chain joins TRBV7-3 to TRBJ1-2; D gene unclear. Germline V lookup: CDR1 SGHTA, CDR2 FQGTGA. CDR3 length equals 13 residues. CDR3 nucleotide sequence: TGTGCCAGCAGCCCGGGAGATAACTGTGGCTACACCTTC. The encoded protein is CASSPGDNCGYTF.

Only a few counts were recorded for this clonotype. The gene calls are TRBV16 and TRBJ2-7; 9 bases fit TRBD1. This CDR3 is 15 amino acids long. Germline trimming cut 6 bases from V and 0 bases from J; bases unmatched to any gene: 6. Per germline, CDR1 KGHSY and CDR2 FQNENV. CDR3 region: CASRLGTGTSYEQYF. As DNA, the CDR3 is TGTGCCAGCAGACTAGGGACAGGGACCTCCTACGAGCAGTACTTC.

This clonotype was detected ten times or more. The chain combines TRBV28 with TRBJ2-2, with TRBD1 identical over 10 bases. Germline assignment: CDR1 MDHEN and CDR2 SYDVKM. With 8 bases clipped from V and 7 bases from J, the junction kept 10 bases outside the gene matches. The CDR3 runs 15 residues. The CDR3 reads CASRGTGALGGELFF. Here the CDR3 DNA reads TGTGCCAGCCGAGGGACAGGGGCTTTAGGCGGGGAGCTGTTTTTT.

The sample holds many counts of this clonotype. The chain carries TRBV6-1 and TRBJ2-4, with TRBD1 as a possible D gene (5 bases). V lost 8 bases to trimming and J lost 3 bases, with 11 bases between them. This CDR3 has 13 residues. CDR1 is MNHNS, CDR2 SASEGT, per germline. CDR3 sequence reads: CASAGMDKNIQYF. The CDR3 nucleotides read TGTGCCAGCGCAGGGATGGACAAAAACATTCAGTACTTC.

Only a few counts were recorded for this clonotype. The rearrangement joins TRBV10-3 to TRBJ2-2; D unclear. The V and J ends lost 2 bases and 5 bases respectively, with 9 bases between them. Germline V gene sequence: CDR1 ENHRY, CDR2 SYGVKD. This CDR3 region has 14 residues. Written as DNA, the CDR3 is TGTGCCATCAGTGAGCTGGGAACAACCGGGGAGCTGTTTTTT. Translation: CAISELGTTGELFF.

Ten or more counts support this clonotype. This chain joins TRBV20-1 and TRBJ2-5; a weak D match, TRBD1 (5 bases). The germline CDR1 and CDR2 sequences are DFQATT and SNEGSKA (reference sequence). V lost 3 bases and J lost 5, with 13 bases in between. The length of the CDR3 is 13 residues. The CDR3 coding sequence is TGCAGTGCTAGGCCAAGGGGCCTGGAGACCCAGTACTTC. Translation: CSARPRGLETQYF.

This clonotype came up a few times. The rearrangement uses TRBV5-1 and TRBJ1-2; unclear D gene. The CDR3 spans 13 residues. Trimming removed 0 bases from V and 4 bases from J, with 7 bases in between. Germline lookup yields CDR1 SGHRS and CDR2 YFSETQ. CDR3 DNA: TGCGCCAGCAGCTTGGGGAATACCTATGGCTACACCTTC. It specifies CASSLGNTYGYTF.

This clonotype was recorded at least ten times. The V gene is TRBV6-7, the J gene TRBJ1-1; D not resolved. TRBV6-7 has ORF status, its function being uncertain. CDR3 length equals 14 residues. Trimming left V 6 bases short and J 4 bases short, with 15 bases between. As DNA, the CDR3 is TGTGCCAGCAGCGCCGGCGGCCAACGCACTGAAGCTTTCTTT. This gives the protein CASSAGGQRTEAFF.

The rearrangement links TRBV4-2 to TRBJ1-4; D is unresolved. The CDR3 runs to 16 residues. V lost 0 bases to trimming and J lost 6 bases, with 14 bases between them. Germline-derived CDR1 and CDR2 are LGHNA and YNFKEQ. Here the CDR3 DNA reads TGTGCCAGCAGCCAAGATCTGGCACAGACCCATGAAAAACTGTTTTTT. It yields the protein CASSQDLAQTHEKLFF.

This clonotype showed up just once. The V call is TRBV7-2, the J call TRBJ2-1; 10 bases are a match to TRBD2. The CDR3 sequence is 16 residues long. The V gene's germline CDR1 is SGHTA and CDR2 FQGNSA. V lost 4 bases and J lost 7; bases outside the gene matches: 10. CDR3 sequence reads: CASSSGTSVKINEQFF. CDR3 coding DNA: TGTGCCAGCAGCTCCGGGACTAGCGTAAAGATAAATGAGCAGTTCTTC.

V is TRBV5-1 and J is TRBJ1-1, with D unclear. The CDR3 loop spans 15 amino acids. Trimming cost V 3 bases and J 1 base, with 13 bases left between them. The germline V gene has CDR1 SGHRS and CDR2 YFSETQ. The CDR3 nucleotides read TGCGCCAGCAGCTCTAACAGCCTGGGGAACACTGAAGCTTTCTTT. It encodes CASSSNSLGNTEAFF. Using reference TRBV5-1 and TRBJ1-1 for the parts outside the CDR3, the full variable domain is KAGVTQTPRYLIKTRGQQVTLSCSPISGHRSVSWYQQTPGQGLQFLFEYFSETQRNKGNFPGRFSGRQFSNSRSEMNVSTLELGDSALYLCASSSNSLGNTEAFFGQGTRLTVV.

This clonotype came up a few times. J is TRBJ1-5 and V is TRBV12-3 or TRBV12-4; the match to TRBD1 covers 8 bases. V trimming: 5 bases; J trimming: 3 bases; junction bases outside the gene matches: 6. The CDR3 spans 15 residues. The CDR3 nucleotides read TGTGCCAGCAGTCTCAGGACAGGGCACAATCAGCCCCAGCATTTT. Encoded protein: CASSLRTGHNQPQHF.